The clone carrying this T cell receptor (beta chain) was recorded at least ten times. In germline, CDR1 is KGHSH, CDR2 LQKENI. This CDR3 contains 15 residues. Trimming took 2 bases from V and 0 from J, leaving 8 bases between them. The data originate from a study of response to subunit inactivated influenza vaccine. In TCRdb, the RT-PCR reads were re-called with MiXCR into one record per CDR3 protein. The data hold 500,000 to 550,000 distinct CDR3 sequences, with 20% to 25% observed a single time. The sample was also reused in another study, on T cells expressing NK-cell markers. That study reports: Scientists made TCR beta cDNA using 5'RACE template switching with UMIs. It was sorted CD3+CD56+NKG2C+, CD3+CD56+NKG2C- and CD3+CD56-NKG2C+ T cells that supplied the TCR beta repertoires. It was still unclear whether expanded NKG2C+ T cell clones were HCMV specific.

The sequence derives from a man aged 50-59 years who received an inactivated influenza vaccine. The material sequenced was CD4+ T cells sorted from PBMCs, taken roughly 13 days after vaccination. J is TRBJ1-5 and V is TRBV18; D is undetermined. In DNA, the CDR3 is TGTGCCAGCTCACCAGACGGATATAGCAATCAGCCCCAGCATTTT. Protein: CASSPDGYSNQPQHF.